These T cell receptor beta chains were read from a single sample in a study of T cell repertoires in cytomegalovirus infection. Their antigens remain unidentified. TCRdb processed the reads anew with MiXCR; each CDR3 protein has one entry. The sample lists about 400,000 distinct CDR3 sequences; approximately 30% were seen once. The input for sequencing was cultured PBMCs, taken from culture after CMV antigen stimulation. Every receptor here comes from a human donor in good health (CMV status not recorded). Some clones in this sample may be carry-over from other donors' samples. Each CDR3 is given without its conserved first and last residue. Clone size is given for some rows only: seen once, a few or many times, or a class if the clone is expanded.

ASSLGGTGYEQY,TRBV28,few
ASSLGLSGITDTQY,TRBV7-6,-
ASSPSAADEQY,TRBV7-3,many
ATSRDQGSGANVLT,TRBV15,few
ASSRQGDQPQH,TRBV7-2,many
ASSGTGGPPEETQY,TRBV27,-
ASTNTGGEDQPQH,TRBV18,-
ASLNIDRGNTEAF,TRBV19,-
ASSIGQGDYYGYT,TRBV19,-
ASSPPGLAGSYEQY,TRBV18,many
ASSEGATRIGGELF,TRBV2,few
ASKETSGSYEQY,TRBV19,-
ASRRSSSGALTDTQY,TRBV7-2,-
ASSLGTGATETQY,TRBV12-3/TRBV12-4,-
AISDPGLAGGHKNIQY,TRBV10-3,-
ASSISDRGWNEQF,TRBV19,-
SARKTSSYNEQF,TRBV20-1,few
ASSFPRGGAF,TRBV7-2,few
ASGGSREPFNEQF,TRBV28,few
ASSSRRLANHYNEQF,TRBV7-2,many
ASSLQRGRNTGELF,TRBV7-6,few
SAGLLGYNEQF,TRBV20-1,few
ASSPGQGTGYEQY,TRBV19,-
SVRSTSGYNEQF,TRBV20-1,-
AIHQGGAGVLEQF,TRBV6-6,few
ASSATNRDTQY,TRBV9,many
ASSPWQQNTEAF,TRBV7-2,many
ASSFGADRGDGYT,TRBV7-9,-
ASSPGRSPNTEAF,TRBV19,few
ASTLGAGVWSGANVLT,TRBV6-2/TRBV6-3,many
ASSPRGQQSYGYT,TRBV18,few
ASSMPPDTANNEQF,TRBV19,few
ASSVSGFAEAF,TRBV7-6,-
ASSGLAGGPGDTQY,TRBV7-9,few
ASSQAGQGRSPLH,TRBV7-2,many
ASGREIEQF,TRBV7-9,few
ARRGGYGYT,TRBV6-6,-
ASSQVRRNTEAF,TRBV4-2,few
ASSSRVRAF,TRBV6-8,-
ASGLPSWGYRGFNTEAF,TRBV12-5,once